The sequence of this T cell receptor beta chain was determined in a study of T cells in Graves' hyperthyroidism and ophthalmopathy. The study's findings and limits: Ophthalmopathy and stable hyperthyroidism were told apart by a 13 V-J model.

Deletions cut 2 bases from V and 6 bases from J, with 20 bases between. The CDR3 is 17 amino acids. The V gene's germline CDR1 is SGHTA and CDR2 FQGNSA. TCR beta CDR3 sequences were amplified from RNA transcripts. HTBI primers drove first-round RT-PCR of the TCR CDR3. TCRdb reanalysed the multiplex PCR reads using MiXCR and keeps one entry per CDR3 protein. This sample has hundreds of thousands of distinct CDR3 sequences; over 35% occur once, and the top ten carry 7% to 10%. A word on this clonotype: Its antigen is as yet unknown.

The source of this sequence is a man aged 18 to 35 with Graves' hyperthyroidism. This chain connects TRBV7-2 to TRBJ1-5; D uncertain. Material: blood. The chain's CDR3 is CASSLPPLLGLSQPQHF. As DNA, the CDR3 is TGTGCCAGCAGCTTACCCCCTCTGTTAGGGTTGTCTCAGCCCCAGCATTTT.